These T cell receptor beta chains were read from a single sample in a study of control samples from healthy donors and cancer patients. Produced via immunoSEQ multiplex PCR; TCRdb's table is partial and in-frame only. The sample includes around 70,000 clones, around 90% seen only once; the top ten take around a tenth. The sequenced material came from PBMCs. Receptors originate from a woman aged 50 to 65 with colorectal cancer. Both conserved end residues are part of each CDR3. D genes are given only for firm matches. Only some rows state a clone size, as once, few, many or a class for expanded clones.

.,TRBJ1-1,TRBV5-1,.,TGCGCCAGCAGCCTGACTCATCGGGGGAACACTGAAGCTTTCTTT,CASSLTHRGNTEAFF
.,TRBJ1-3,TRBV6-5,.,TGTGCCAGCAGAAGGGACATCTCTGGAAACACCATATATTTT,CASRRDISGNTIYF
TRBD1,TRBJ2-1,TRBV5-1,few,TGCGCCAGCAGCTCTGGTCGGGGACAGGGGTACGGTGAGCAGTTCTTC,CASSSGRGQGYGEQFF
.,TRBJ2-1,TRBV12-3/TRBV12-4,few,TGTGCCAGCAGCAACGACAGACGGAACGAGCAGTTCTTC,CASSNDRRNEQFF
.,TRBJ2-5,TRBV7-2,.,TGTGCCAGCAGCGCCCCAGGGGAGACCCAGTACTTC,CASSAPGETQYF
.,TRBJ1-1,TRBV11-1,once,TGTGCCAGCAGCCGGACATCCGACACTGAAGCTTTCTTT,CASSRTSDTEAFF
.,TRBJ1-5,TRBV6-6,.,TGTGCCAGCACAATCTTCTGGAATCAGCCCCAGCATTTT,CASTIFWNQPQHF
.,TRBJ2-2,TRBV19,.,TGTGCCAGTAATGGCGGGGAGCTGTTTTTT,CASNGGELFF
.,TRBJ1-1,TRBV25-1,.,TGTGCCAGCAGTGAGCCGGGACGAATCACTGAAGCTTTCTTT,CASSEPGRITEAFF
.,TRBJ2-1,TRBV7-9,.,TGTGCCAGCAGCCTAGGAAAGCAGGGCCTCTCCTACAATGAGCAGTTCTTC,CASSLGKQGLSYNEQFF
.,TRBJ2-2,TRBV18,.,TGTGCCAGCTCCCCTATCATGAACACCGGGGAGCTGTTTTTT,CASSPIMNTGELFF
.,TRBJ1-1,TRBV7-3,.,TGTGCCAGCAGCCCCGGGTCTTCGAACACTGAAGCTTTCTTT,CASSPGSSNTEAFF
TRBD1,TRBJ1-1,TRBV24-1,few,TGTGCCACCACTCAGGGACAGGGGTATACTGAAGCTTTCTTT,CATTQGQGYTEAFF
.,TRBJ2-3,TRBV5-1,.,TGCGCCAGCAGCTTGGGAGGATCCGGGGGCACAGATACGCAGTATTTT,CASSLGGSGGTDTQYF
.,TRBJ1-2,TRBV12-3/TRBV12-4,.,TGTGCCAGCAGTTTTAGCTATGGCTACACCTTC,CASSFSYGYTF
TRBD2,TRBJ2-3,TRBV5-1,.,TGCGCCAGCAGCTTGGGACTAGCGGAAACAGATACGCAGTATTTT,CASSLGLAETDTQYF
.,TRBJ1-2,TRBV4-2,.,TGTGCCAGCAGCCAAGATTCGAGGCAAAATAACTATGGCTACACCTTC,CASSQDSRQNNYGYTF